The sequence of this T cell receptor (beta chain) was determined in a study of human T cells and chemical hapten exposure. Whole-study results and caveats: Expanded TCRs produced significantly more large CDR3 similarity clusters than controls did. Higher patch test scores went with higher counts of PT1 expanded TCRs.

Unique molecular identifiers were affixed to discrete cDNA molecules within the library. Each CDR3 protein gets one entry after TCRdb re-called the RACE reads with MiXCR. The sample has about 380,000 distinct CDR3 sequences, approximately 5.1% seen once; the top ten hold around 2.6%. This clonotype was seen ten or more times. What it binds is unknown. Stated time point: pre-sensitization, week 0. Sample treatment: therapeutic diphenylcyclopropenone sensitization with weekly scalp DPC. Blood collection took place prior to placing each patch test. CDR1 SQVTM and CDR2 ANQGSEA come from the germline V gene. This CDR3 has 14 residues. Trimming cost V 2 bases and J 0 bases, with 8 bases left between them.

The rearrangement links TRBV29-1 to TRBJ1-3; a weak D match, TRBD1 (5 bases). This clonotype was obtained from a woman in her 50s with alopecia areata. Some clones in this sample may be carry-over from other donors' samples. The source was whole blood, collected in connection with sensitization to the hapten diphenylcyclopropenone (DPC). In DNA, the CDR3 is TGCAGCGTTGAATGGGGCGGCTCTGGAAACACCATATATTTT. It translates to CSVEWGGSGNTIYF.